The 26 T cell receptor beta chains below all came from one sample that was sequenced in a study of control samples from healthy donors and cancer patients. Here immunoSEQ multiplex PCR was the method, and the copy in TCRdb shows in-frame clones only, minus some. The table includes 70,000 or so clones, approximately 94% detected once. The sample taken for sequencing was blood. The receptors were gathered from a woman aged 35 to 49 in good health.

This clone was detected once. Other DNA sequences in the sample encode the same CDR3. J is TRBJ2-2 and V is TRBV9; D may be TRBD1 or TRBD2 (5 bases each). The CDR3 spans 13 residues. Germline V gene data show CDR1 as SGDLS and CDR2 as YYNGEE. V was trimmed by 2 bases and J by 5 bases, leaving 7 bases between them. Written as DNA, the CDR3 is TGTGCCAGCAGCGTTGGGGGTACCGGGGAGCTGTTTTTT. It specifies CASSVGGTGELFF.

The V call is TRBV6-6, the J call TRBJ1-6; D may be TRBD1 (6 bases). CDR3 length: 14 amino acids. CDR1 and CDR2 (germline): MNHNY, SVGAGI (reference sequence). Trimming shortened V by 2 bases and J by 9 bases, and 11 bases separated the two germline ends. The CDR3 region is CASSYDRWSSPLHF. As DNA, the CDR3 is TGTGCCAGCAGTTACGACAGGTGGAGTTCACCCCTCCACTTT.

V gene TRBV10-3 combines with J gene TRBJ1-1; a possible D gene is TRBD1 (6 bases). The CDR3 has 14 amino acids. The germline CDR1 and CDR2 sequences are ENHRY and SYGVKD. Trimming took off 6 bases at V and 3 bases at J, with 14 bases between the two ends. The CDR3 DNA follows: TGTGCCATCAGCGAAATACAGGGTTACACTGAAGCTTTCTTT. Its translation is CAISEIQGYTEAFF.

The chain employs TRBV11-2 and TRBJ1-1, with TRBD1 as a possible D gene (5 bases). Germline CDR1 is SGHAT and CDR2 is FQNNGV. This CDR3 has 13 residues. The V end lost 3 bases, the J end lost 3 bases, and 8 bases lay between the germline ends. Here the CDR3 DNA reads TGTGCCAGCAGCTTGCTGACAGACACTGAAGCTTTCTTT. Translating it yields CASSLLTDTEAFF. Based on the CDR3 plus reference TRBV11-2 and TRBJ1-1, the full variable domain is EAGVAQSPRYKIIEKRQSVAFWCNPISGHATLYWYQQILGQGPKLLIQFQNNGVVDDSQLPKDRFSAERLKGVDSTLKIQPAKLEDSAVYLCASSLLTDTEAFFGQGTRLTVV.

The chain employs TRBV4-1 and TRBJ1-2; no reliable D call. Germline V lookup: CDR1 MGHRA, CDR2 YSYEKL. V was trimmed by 0 bases and J by 3 bases, leaving 20 bases between them. The CDR3 is 18 residues long. Here the CDR3 reads CASSQEGSFFIIDYGYTF. As DNA, the CDR3 is TGCGCCAGCAGCCAAGAGGGCAGTTTTTTTATCATCGACTATGGCTACACCTTC.

The CDR3 region has the DNA TGCGCCAGCAGCCGGAGGACTAGCGGGAGTTCAGATACGCAGTATTTT. As protein: CASSRRTSGSSDTQYF. The chain has TRBV4-1 and TRBJ2-3; TRBD2 matches at 13 bases. Germline CDR1 MGHRA, CDR2 YSYEKL. The CDR3 runs 16 residues. V trimming: 4 bases; J trimming: 4 bases; junction bases outside the gene matches: 5.

The J gene is TRBJ2-1, the V gene TRBV6-1; D might be TRBD1 (6 bases). Trimming shortened V by 0 bases and J by 2 bases, and 11 bases separated the two germline ends. The V gene's germline CDR1 is MNHNS and CDR2 SASEGT. The CDR3 spans 16 residues. The CDR3 reads CASSEAPGVAYNEQFF. For the CDR3, the DNA is TGTGCCAGCAGTGAAGCGCCAGGGGTTGCCTACAATGAGCAGTTCTTC.

The chain combines TRBV30 with TRBJ1-4; TRBD1 might be the D (6 bases). V was pared by 0 bases and J by 7 bases, with 18 bases between. The CDR3 spans 16 residues. Germline assignment: CDR1 GTSNPN and CDR2 SVGIG (reference sequence). CDR3 protein: CAWSVDSLTQAEKLFF. The CDR3, as DNA: TGTGCCTGGAGTGTGGACAGTCTGACGCAGGCTGAAAAACTGTTTTTT.

The chain is built from TRBV18 and TRBJ1-5; D unclear. CDR1 and CDR2 (germline): KGHSH, LQKENI. Trimming removed 3 bases from V and 0 bases from J, with 6 bases in between. CDR3 length: 14 residues. CDR3 bases: TGTGCCAGCTCACCGACAACTAGCAATCAGCCCCAGCATTTT. Its translation: CASSPTTSNQPQHF.

V usage is TRBV3-1 (or the pseudogene TRBV3-2) and J usage is TRBJ2-2; 14 bases align to TRBD2. The CDR3 contains 17 residues. V trimming: 6 bases; J trimming: 6 bases; junction bases outside the gene matches: 9. The germline V gene encodes CDR1 LGHDT and CDR2 YNNKEL (reference sequence). The CDR3 DNA reads TGTGCCAGCAGGCGGACTAGCGGGGGGCCCACATCCGGGGAGCTGTTTTTT. It is translated as CASRRTSGGPTSGELFF.

On this clone itself: The DNA is left out, because the CDR3 cannot be placed on it with certainty; the CDR3 is given as TCRdb lists it. This sequence joins TRBV9 and TRBJ2-5; the DNA was not compared with TRBD2, the D call given in the table. Germline V gene data show CDR1 as SGDLS and CDR2 as YYNGEE. The CDR3 is made up of 13 amino acids, end residues included. CDR3: CASSVGGGAAPHF.

J is TRBJ1-3 and V is TRBV27; D gene unclear. CDR1 MNHEY and CDR2 SMNVEV come from the germline V gene (reference sequence). V was clipped by 2 bases and J by 3 bases, with 5 bases between them. CDR3 length: 13 residues. This chain's CDR3 is CASSLKVGNTIYF. The CDR3, as DNA: TGTGCCAGCAGTTTAAAGGTTGGAAACACCATATATTTT.

The V gene is TRBV6-1, the J gene TRBJ2-3; 11 bases align to TRBD2. V shed 2 bases and J 4 bases; nucleotides not matched to a gene: 5. The CDR3 is 16 residues long. The germline V gene has CDR1 MNHNS and CDR2 SASEGT. The CDR3 coding sequence is TGTGCCAGCAGTGAATGGCTAGCGGGGGGTTCAGATACGCAGTATTTT. This gives the protein CASSEWLAGGSDTQYF.

V usage is TRBV6-2 or TRBV6-3 and J usage is TRBJ2-1; 11 positions match TRBD2. CDR1 is MNHEY and CDR2 is SVGEGT in the germline V gene. V lost 5 bases, J lost 2 bases, and 2 bases stayed unmatched. The CDR3 extends over 15 amino acids. For the CDR3, the DNA is TGTGCCAGCAGTAAACTAGCGGGAGCCTACAATGAGCAGTTCTTC. This sequence encodes CASSKLAGAYNEQFF.

The chain has TRBV9 and TRBJ2-2, with 7 bases that match TRBD1. Germline CDR1 is SGDLS and CDR2 is YYNGEE. The V gene end was trimmed by 3 bases and the J gene end by 7 bases; junction bases not matched to a gene: 15. CDR3 length: 17 amino acids. CDR3 amino acids: CASSDLKRGPRGGELFF. DNA for the CDR3: TGTGCCAGCAGCGATCTAAAGAGGGGGCCTCGTGGCGGGGAGCTGTTTTTT.

The chain joins TRBV19 to TRBJ2-6; D not resolved. The CDR3 length is 15 residues. In germline, CDR1 is LNHDA, CDR2 SQIVND (reference sequence). The V and J ends lost 2 bases and 0 bases respectively, with 5 bases between them. DNA for the CDR3: TGTGCCAGTAGTATAAACCACTCTGGGGCCAACGTCCTGACTTTC. It yields the protein CASSINHSGANVLTF.

The CDR3 DNA follows: TGTGCCAGCAGCTTCCCCGGCAGCAGGAACACTGAAGCTTTCTTT. Protein product: CASSFPGSRNTEAFF. The chain recombines TRBV5-5 with TRBJ1-1; D uncertain. The CDR3 has 15 residues. V gave up 2 bases and J gave up 1 base, with 12 bases separating them. Germline CDR1 SGHKS, CDR2 YYEKEE (reference sequence). The whole variable domain, remainder taken from reference TRBV5-5 and TRBJ1-1, is DAGVTQSPTHLIKTRGQQVTLRCSPISGHKSVSWYQQVLGQGPQFIFQYYEKEERGRGNFPDRFSARQFPNYSSELNVNALLLGDSALYLCASSFPGSRNTEAFFGQGTRLTVV.

This sequence joins TRBV6-1 and TRBJ1-3, with TRBD1 as a possible D gene (5 bases). V lost 3 bases to trimming and J lost 3 bases, with 12 bases between them. In germline, CDR1 is MNHNS, CDR2 SASEGT. This CDR3 spans 15 amino acids. The CDR3 region has the DNA TGTGCCAGCAGTGACCTGGGACTCCTTGGAAACACCATATATTTT. The encoded protein is CASSDLGLLGNTIYF.

The chain uses TRBV4-2 and TRBJ2-3; D may be TRBD1 (6 bases). Germline CDR1 is LGHNA and CDR2 is YNFKEQ. V was trimmed by 0 bases and J by 3 bases, leaving 16 bases between them. This CDR3 is 17 amino acids long. The DNA for the CDR3 is TGTGCCAGCAGCCAAGATAAGACAGGCCTTGGGACAGATACGCAGTATTTT. It encodes CASSQDKTGLGTDTQYF.

This clone was seen a single time. J is TRBJ1-2 and V is TRBV5-5; D perhaps matches TRBD1 (5 bases). Trimming left V 0 bases short and J 4 bases short, with 10 bases between. The length of the CDR3 is 14 residues. Germline CDR1 and CDR2: SGHKS and YYEKEE (reference sequence). The CDR3 sequence is CASSLVQGSYGYTF. The CDR3 coding sequence is TGTGCCAGCAGCTTGGTGCAGGGATCCTATGGCTACACCTTC.

The chain combines TRBV6-4 with TRBJ1-2, with a weak D call TRBD1 (6 bases). Trimming took off 3 bases at V and 3 bases at J, with 14 bases between the two ends. Germline loops: CDR1 MRHNA, CDR2 SNTAGT. This CDR3 is built from 15 residues. CDR3 nucleotide sequence: TGTGCCAGCAGTGAAGAGGGACACCCGGACTATGGCTACACCTTC. This sequence encodes CASSEEGHPDYGYTF.

The chain recombines TRBV18 with TRBJ1-2; D gene ambiguous. V lost 2 bases to trimming and J lost 8 bases, with 12 bases between them. The CDR3 totals 13 residues. Germline V gene lookup returns CDR1 KGHSH and CDR2 LQKENI. The CDR3 region has the DNA TGTGCCAGCTCACCATCTTCCGGTTACGGCTACACCTTC. Translation gives CASSPSSGYGYTF.

V is TRBV6-2 or TRBV6-3 and J is TRBJ2-3; D is undetermined. Deletions cut 4 bases from V and 0 bases from J, with 11 bases between. The length of the CDR3 is 15 residues. The germline gives CDR1 MNHEY, CDR2 SVGEGT. Here the CDR3 DNA reads TGTGCCAGCAGTTCGGTGGTTTTTAGCACAGATACGCAGTATTTT. Its protein is CASSSVVFSTDTQYF.

The J gene is TRBJ1-1, the V gene TRBV9, with D unclear. The V end was cut by 0 bases, the J end by 0 bases, with 3 bases between. There are 13 residues in the CDR3. CDR1 is SGDLS, CDR2 YYNGEE, per germline. Here the CDR3 DNA reads TGTGCCAGCAGCGTAGATTTGAACACTGAAGCTTTCTTT. It is translated as CASSVDLNTEAFF.

This clone was seen a single time. The chain couples TRBV18 to TRBJ2-3, with TRBD1 matching 9 bases. CDR1 KGHSH and CDR2 LQKENI come from the germline V gene. This CDR3 is 17 amino acids long. Losses at the gene ends were 3 bases for V and 3 bases for J; bases not matched to a gene: 10. Written as DNA, the CDR3 is TGTGCCAGCTCACCGACCCTTACAGGGGGCGGTACAGATACGCAGTATTTT. Amino acid sequence: CASSPTLTGGGTDTQYF.

The gene calls are TRBV24-1 and TRBJ1-4; TRBD1 agrees at 7 bases. Unmatched junction bases numbered 6, after V lost 5 bases and J lost 13 bases. Germline V gene sequence: CDR1 KGHDR, CDR2 SFDVKD. The CDR3 sequence is 12 residues long. The CDR3 sequence is CATSVSTGRLFF. CDR3 sequence (DNA): TGTGCCACCAGTGTCTCGACAGGGAGACTGTTTTTT.